This T cell receptor beta chain was recovered during a study of kidney transplant recipient with SARS-CoV-2 infection. TCRdb processed the reads anew with MiXCR; each CDR3 protein has one entry. The sample has fewer than 250,000 distinct CDR3 sequences; around 28% are singletons. V lost 5 bases and J 4 bases, leaving 23 bases between the germline ends. Per the germline V gene, CDR1 is KGHSY and CDR2 is FQNENV. The CDR3 extends over 17 amino acids. Ten or more counts support this clonotype. The sample consisted of a blood sample, taken at baseline and between days 110 and 120 from a kidney transplant recipient. The chain carries TRBV16 and TRBJ1-2, with D unresolved. The sequence was collected from a male patient aged 25-45 years who had COVID-19 and was a kidney transplant recipient. A share of the T cells may be of graft donor origin. The CDR3 loop is CASSVVRVVRKTYGYTF. CDR3 DNA: TGTGCCAGCAGCGTAGTCCGGGTCGTTAGAAAGACCTATGGCTACACCTTC.